This T cell receptor beta chain was sequenced during a study of blood T cells in healthy people across ages. Through a sample-barcoded 5' primer and a J-beta primer mix, a second PCR was run for roughly 6 to 12 cycles. TCRdb reprocessed the 5' RACE reads via MiXCR and lists one record per CDR3 protein. The data contain about 540,000 distinct CDR3 sequences, less than 25% of them seen just once; the ten biggest clones take up roughly 9.4%. Donors gave 8 to 10 milliliters of peripheral blood apiece. This CDR3 comprises 15 residues. Germline values: CDR1 DFQATT, CDR2 SNEGSKA (reference sequence). Broader study findings: The donors' CMV status was not determined, possibly confounding changes in expanded clonotypes.

As for this clonotype: What it binds is unknown. A much bigger clone sits one base away, suggesting this may be a read error.

These data were likewise used in another study, on T cells of mothers and their children. That source reports: Biologically related mothers and children overlapped slightly more than unrelated pairs, a non-significant difference. Microchimeric T cell clones that persisted were not detected.

The sequence came from a boy between 10 and 17 years old in good health. What was sequenced was blood. This chain links TRBV20-1 with TRBJ2-5; 13 bases align to TRBD2. The closer fit of TRBJ2-7 to the DNA end suggests the J call may be wrong. The CDR3 nucleotides are TGCAGTGTTAGAGAACTAGCGGGAGGGATCTACGAGCAGTACTTC. Amino acids: CSVRELAGGIYEQYF.